The 10 T cell receptor beta chains reported below all come from one sample, sequenced in a study of T cell repertoires in cytomegalovirus infection. TCRdb fed the reads into MiXCR, producing one record per CDR3 protein. The sample shows approximately 730,000 distinct CDR3 sequences, almost 30% of them seen only once. The antigens for these receptors are not known. Sample: cultured CD8+ T cells from PBMCs, taken from culture after CMV antigen stimulation. These receptors were collected from a human donor in good health (CMV status not recorded). Some clones in this sample may be carry-over from other donors' samples.

This clonotype was seen repeatedly, ten times or more. V is TRBV7-6 and J is TRBJ2-1; tentatively, D is TRBD2 (5 bases). V dropped 1 base and J dropped 5 bases, with 18 bases sitting between them. The germline gives CDR1 SGHVS, CDR2 FNYEAQ. The CDR3 is 17 residues long. The CDR3 sequence: CASSLVDGDSLNNEQFF. CDR3 DNA: TGTGCCAGCAGCTTAGTGGACGGGGATTCACTAAACAATGAGCAGTTCTTC.

This clonotype has a handful of counts. For the CDR3, the DNA is TGTGCCAGCAGGAGCAGGGGAGGCCGGGAGGGGAGAGAAGAGACCCAGTACTTC. Its translation is CASRSRGGREGREETQYF. The V call is TRBV7-3, the J call TRBJ2-5, with 8 bases lining up with TRBD2. Germline loops: CDR1 SGHTA, CDR2 FQGTGA. J was trimmed by 3 bases and V by 6 bases; bases with no gene match: 18. The CDR3 contains 18 residues.

This clonotype was observed a handful of times. The rearrangement joins TRBV24-1 to TRBJ2-1; 9 bases fit TRBD2. This CDR3 spans 19 amino acids. The germline CDR1 and CDR2 sequences are KGHDR and SFDVKD. With V trimmed by 4 bases and J by 8 bases, 20 bases remained unmatched. CDR3 bases: TGTGCCACCAGTGACCGTACCGAAGGTGCTAGCGGGGTGGTTGATGAGCAGTTCTTC. Its translation: CATSDRTEGASGVVDEQFF.

This clonotype was observed a handful of times. The J gene is TRBJ2-2, the V gene TRBV5-6, with 10 positions matching TRBD1. Per germline, CDR1 SGHDT and CDR2 YYEEEE. J gave up 3 bases and V 0 bases, and 5 bases lay outside the gene matches. This CDR3 region has 17 residues. CDR3 residues: CASSLGDRGLYTGELFF. In DNA, the CDR3 is TGTGCCAGCAGCTTGGGAGACAGGGGGCTTTACACCGGGGAGCTGTTTTTT. Full variable domain (outside the CDR3, taken from reference TRBV5-6 and TRBJ2-2): DAGVTQSPTHLIKTRGQQVTLRCSPKSGHDTVSWYQQALGQGPQFIFQYYEEEERQRGNFPDRFSGHQFPNYSSELNVNALLLGDSALYLCASSLGDRGLYTGELFFGEGSRLTVL.

This clonotype was seen a handful of times. The chain links TRBV20-1 to TRBJ2-7; D is unclear. This CDR3 is built from 12 residues. The V gene lost 1 base and the J gene lost 5 bases, with 9 bases spanning the gap. The germline gives CDR1 DFQATT, CDR2 SNEGSKA (reference sequence). Here the CDR3 DNA reads TGCAGTGCTAGAGGAGAAGGGAACGAGCAGTACTTC. Protein sequence: CSARGEGNEQYF.

At least ten counts were recorded for this clonotype. CDR3 sequence reads: CASSLDLDEQFF. CDR3 nucleotides: TGTGCCAGCAGCTTAGACTTGGATGAGCAGTTCTTC. The chain combines TRBV7-2 with TRBJ2-1; D not certain. The germline CDR1 and CDR2 sequences are SGHTA and FQGNSA. This CDR3 region has 12 residues. Trimming pared 1 base from V and 8 bases from J, leaving 6 bases between.

At least ten counts were recorded for this clonotype. The chain employs TRBV7-9 and TRBJ2-7; TRBD1 is a possible D gene (5 bases). The CDR3 is made up of 14 amino acids. Trimming pared 4 bases from V and 4 bases from J, leaving 14 bases between. Germline V gene data show CDR1 as SEHNR and CDR2 as FQNEAQ (reference sequence). The CDR3 region has the DNA TGTGCCAGCAGCTACGCTGGACACAGTTACGAGCAGTACTTC. Translating it yields CASSYAGHSYEQYF. Based on the CDR3 plus reference TRBV7-9 and TRBJ2-7, the full variable domain is DTGVSQNPRHKITKRGQNVTFRCDPISEHNRLYWYRQTLGQGPEFLTYFQNEAQLEKSRLLSDRFSAERPKGSFSTLEIQRTEQGDSAMYLCASSYAGHSYEQYFGPGTRLTVT.

This clonotype has a handful of counts. The chain is built from TRBV27 and TRBJ2-1; D uncertain. V shed 0 bases and J shed 7 bases, with 13 bases lying between them. The CDR3 is made up of 15 amino acids. CDR1 and CDR2 from the germline V gene are MNHEY and SMNVEV (reference sequence). The DNA of the CDR3 is TGTGCCAGCAGTTTATCGATACCAACGTGGAATGAGCAGTTCTTC. This gives the protein CASSLSIPTWNEQFF.

This sequence joins TRBV7-9 and TRBJ2-7, with D perhaps assigned TRBD1 or TRBD2 (5 bases each). CDR1 and CDR2 (germline): SEHNR, FQNEAQ (reference sequence). The CDR3 has 14 residues. V was cut by 5 bases and J by 3 bases, with 14 bases left in between. This CDR3 is CASSHQGTLYEQYF. The CDR3 DNA follows: TGTGCCAGCAGCCATCAAGGGACCCTCTACGAGCAGTACTTC.

The J gene is TRBJ2-3, the V gene TRBV6-5; D call uncertain. V dropped 3 bases and J dropped 1 base, with 8 bases sitting between them. The CDR3 runs to 14 residues. Germline CDR1 and CDR2: MNHEY and SVGAGI. CDR3 sequence reads: CASSYYERTDTQYF. CDR3 in DNA: TGTGCCAGCAGTTATTACGAACGCACAGATACGCAGTATTTT.